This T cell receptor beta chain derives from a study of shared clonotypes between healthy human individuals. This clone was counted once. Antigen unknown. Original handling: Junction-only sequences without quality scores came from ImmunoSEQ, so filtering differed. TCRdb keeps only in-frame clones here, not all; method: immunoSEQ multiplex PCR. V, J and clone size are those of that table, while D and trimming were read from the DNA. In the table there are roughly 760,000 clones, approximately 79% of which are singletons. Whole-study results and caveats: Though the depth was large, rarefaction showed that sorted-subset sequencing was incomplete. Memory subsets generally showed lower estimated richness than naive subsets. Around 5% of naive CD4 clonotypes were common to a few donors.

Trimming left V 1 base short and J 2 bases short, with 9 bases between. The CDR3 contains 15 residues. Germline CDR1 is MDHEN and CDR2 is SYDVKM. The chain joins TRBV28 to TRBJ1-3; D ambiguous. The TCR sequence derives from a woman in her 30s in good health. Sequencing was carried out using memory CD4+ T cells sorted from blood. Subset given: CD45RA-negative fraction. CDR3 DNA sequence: TGTGCCAGCAGTTTATTGGCTGGGGCTGGAAACACCATATATTTT. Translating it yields CASSLLAGAGNTIYF. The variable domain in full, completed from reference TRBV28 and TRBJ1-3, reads DVKVTQSSRYLVKRTGEKVFLECVQDMDHENMFWYRQDPGLGLRLIYFSYDVKMKEKGDIPEGYSVSREKKERFSLILESASTNQTSMYLCASSLLAGAGNTIYFGEGSWLTVV.